This entry lists 32 T cell receptor beta chains sequenced from one sample in a study of regulatory T cells in long-lasting Graves disease. Time point of the sample: newly diagnosed GD, antithyroid drugs for less than 3 months. Following extraction of RNA from PBMCs, that RNA was used to make the TCR library. Investigators prepared the TCR beta libraries by applying iRepertoire HTBI primers and Arm-PCR of CDR3 regions. TCRdb re-derived calls from the multiplex PCR reads in MiXCR, one entry per CDR3 protein. The table lists 500,000 or so distinct CDR3 sequences, around 15% of them singletons. These data were also filed under a second study, of T cells in Graves' hyperthyroidism and ophthalmopathy.

Sequenced material: peripheral blood mononuclear cells (PBMCs), taken at new diagnosis, from a patient treated with antithyroid drugs. Receptors were obtained from a woman in her 50s with Graves disease.

This chain connects TRBV6-1 to TRBJ1-2, with a possible D match to TRBD1 (6 bases). Germline-derived CDR1 and CDR2 are MNHNS and SASEGT. The CDR3 runs to 13 residues. V was cut by 6 bases and J by 5 bases, with 13 bases left in between. The CDR3 bases are TGTGCCAGCAGGATAGCAGGGGATTATGGCTACACCTTC. Amino acid sequence: CASRIAGDYGYTF.

In its sample, this clonotype was seen a few times. The chain carries TRBV10-3 and TRBJ2-5; 10 bases are a match to TRBD1. Germline CDR1 is ENHRY and CDR2 is SYGVKD. The trim removed 6 bases at V and 0 bases at J, leaving 4 bases unmatched. The CDR3 spans 15 residues. The DNA of the CDR3 is TGTGCCATCAGCCCGGGACAGGGGAACCAAGAGACCCAGTACTTC. Translating gives CAISPGQGNQETQYF.

There are many counts of this clonotype. This chain joins TRBV30 and TRBJ1-4; D gene uncertain. The CDR3 extends over 14 amino acids. V was cut by 1 base and J by 5 bases, with 11 bases left in between. The germline V gene encodes CDR1 GTSNPN and CDR2 SVGIG (reference sequence). This CDR3 is CAWSGGGANEKLFF. The CDR3, as DNA: TGTGCCTGGAGTGGAGGAGGAGCGAATGAAAAACTGTTTTTT. Based on the CDR3 plus reference TRBV30 and TRBJ1-4, the full variable domain is SQTIHQWPATLVQPVGSPLSLECTVEGTSNPNLYWYRQAAGRGLQLLFYSVGIGQISSEVPQNLSASRPQDRQFILSSKKLLLSDSGFYLCAWSGGGANEKLFFGSGTQLSVL.

The sample holds many counts of this clonotype. V usage is TRBV7-3 and J usage is TRBJ2-2, with D maybe TRBD1 (6 bases). Trimming shortened V by 5 bases and J by 0 bases, and 10 bases separated the two germline ends. This CDR3 region has 15 residues. Per germline, CDR1 SGHTA and CDR2 FQGTGA. The CDR3 nucleotides are TGTGCCAGCAGCAATAGGGGGACGAACACCGGGGAGCTGTTTTTT. Translating it yields CASSNRGTNTGELFF.

V usage is TRBV4-1 and J usage is TRBJ2-7; the match to TRBD2 covers 8 bases. The CDR3 runs 15 residues. Per germline, CDR1 MGHRA and CDR2 YSYEKL. Trimming at V came to 1 base and at J to 8 bases, leaving 10 bases not matched to a gene. The DNA of the CDR3 is TGCGCCAGCAGCCAAGGTCGGGGGACTAGGACGAAGCAGTACTTC. Its translation: CASSQGRGTRTKQYF.

This clonotype came up many times. V and J are TRBV28 and TRBJ2-7; TRBD2 matches 7 bases. The CDR3 covers 15 residues. The V gene's germline CDR1 is MDHEN and CDR2 SYDVKM. Trimming removed 6 bases from V and 5 bases from J; junction bases left unmatched: 13. The DNA of the CDR3 is TGTGCCAGCAGCCATAGACTAGCTGTTATGGACGAGCAGTACTTC. Amino acids: CASSHRLAVMDEQYF. Full variable domain (remainder filled in from reference TRBV28 and TRBJ2-7): DVKVTQSSRYLVKRTGEKVFLECVQDMDHENMFWYRQDPGLGLRLIYFSYDVKMKEKGDIPEGYSVSREKKERFSLILESASTNQTSMYLCASSHRLAVMDEQYFGPGTRLTVT.

This clonotype was seen a few times. V usage is TRBV5-1 and J usage is TRBJ2-3, with 11 bases fitting TRBD2. Trimming cost V 5 bases and J 1 base; bases outside gene matches: 12. Per the germline V gene, CDR1 is SGHRS and CDR2 is YFSETQ. The CDR3 is made up of 18 amino acids. CDR3 coding DNA: TGCGCCAGCAGACCTACTAGCGGGGGAAATTTGGGCACAGATACGCAGTATTTT. The encoded protein is CASRPTSGGNLGTDTQYF.

This clonotype has a handful of counts. The chain is built from TRBV20-1 and TRBJ2-1; D may match TRBD1 or TRBD2 (5 bases each). CDR3 length: 15 residues. V dropped 4 bases and J dropped 6 bases, with 19 bases sitting between them. Germline CDR1 and CDR2: DFQATT and SNEGSKA (reference sequence). CDR3 bases: TGCAGTGCTATAGGGGAGAGTAAAGGGGTCAATGAGCAGTTCTTC. Protein sequence: CSAIGESKGVNEQFF.

In this sample, this clonotype turned up many times. V is TRBV30 and J is TRBJ1-5; D gene unclear. CDR3 length: 13 amino acids. V dropped 2 bases and J dropped 0 bases, with 5 bases sitting between them. Germline values: CDR1 GTSNPN, CDR2 SVGIG (reference sequence). The CDR3 DNA reads as TGTGCCTGGAGTCCCGGTAGCAATCAGCCCCAGCATTTT. Its protein is CAWSPGSNQPQHF. Combining the CDR3 with reference TRBV30 and TRBJ1-5 gives the whole variable domain SQTIHQWPATLVQPVGSPLSLECTVEGTSNPNLYWYRQAAGRGLQLLFYSVGIGQISSEVPQNLSASRPQDRQFILSSKKLLLSDSGFYLCAWSPGSNQPQHFGDGTRLSIL.

This clonotype showed up many times. V usage is TRBV19 and J usage is TRBJ2-1; D gene unclear. The CDR3 consists of 13 residues. CDR1 is LNHDA and CDR2 is SQIVND in the germline V gene (reference sequence). The germline V and J ends were trimmed by 2 bases and 5 bases, with 7 bases remaining between them. In nucleotides, the CDR3 is TGTGCCAGTAGTATACAGTTGAACAATGAGCAGTTCTTC. It translates to CASSIQLNNEQFF.

This clonotype was seen a single time. The chain recombines TRBV10-3 with TRBJ2-7, with 7 bases aligning to TRBD1. J lost 3 bases, V lost 4 bases, and 6 bases had no gene match. Looked up from germline, CDR1 is ENHRY and CDR2 is SYGVKD. The CDR3 runs 14 residues. The CDR3 nucleotides read TGTGCCATCAGTGCTCCAGGGGGTTACTACGAGCAGTACTTC. Translation gives CAISAPGGYYEQYF.

This clonotype was observed many times. The gene calls are TRBV30 and TRBJ1-1; no reliable D call. Germline lookup yields CDR1 GTSNPN and CDR2 SVGIG (reference sequence). The germline V and J ends were trimmed by 2 bases and 11 bases, with 12 bases remaining between them. The CDR3 is made up of 11 amino acids. Here the CDR3 reads CAWSSGRGAFF. For the CDR3, the DNA is TGTGCCTGGAGTTCGGGCCGTGGGGCTTTCTTT.

This clonotype showed up just a few times. This rearrangement joins TRBV6-1 to TRBJ2-7; a weak D match, TRBD1 (6 bases). V lost 4 bases and J lost 4, with 17 bases in between. Per the germline V gene, CDR1 is MNHNS and CDR2 is SASEGT. The CDR3 is 15 amino acids. Here the CDR3 reads CASSASTGSGYEQYF. DNA for the CDR3: TGTGCCAGCAGTGCCTCCACAGGGTCCGGATACGAGCAGTACTTC.

A remark on this clonotype: The junction and the germline gene differ at one end; a read error may be behind it. The chain uses TRBV19 and TRBJ2-2; D is ambiguous. The CDR3 totals 13 residues. Germline V lookup: CDR1 LNHDA, CDR2 SQIVND (reference sequence). CDR3 nucleotides: TGTGCCTGTAGTATATTAGTCACCGGGGAGCTGTTTTTT. This translates into CACSILVTGELFF. Combining the CDR3 with reference TRBV19 and TRBJ2-2 gives the whole variable domain DGGITQSPKYLFRKEGQNVTLSCEQNLNHDAMYWYRQDPGQGLRLIYYSQIVNDFQKGDIAEGYSVSREKKESFPLTVTSAQKNPTAFYLCACSILVTGELFFGEGSRLTVL.

This chain joins TRBV6-1 and TRBJ2-7; either TRBD1 or TRBD2 may fit D (5 bases each). V lost 5 bases and J 2 bases, leaving 19 bases between the germline ends. The CDR3 is 16 amino acids. The germline CDR1 and CDR2 sequences are MNHNS and SASEGT. In DNA, the CDR3 is TGTGCCAGCAGTCCGAGCGCCTGGGACCAGACCTACGAGCAGTACTTC. Protein sequence: CASSPSAWDQTYEQYF.

The V gene is TRBV9, the J gene TRBJ2-7; D perhaps matches TRBD2 (6 bases). This CDR3 is built from 13 residues. V was pared by 3 bases and J by 5 bases, with 12 bases between. The germline V gene has CDR1 SGDLS and CDR2 YYNGEE. The CDR3 spells CASSAGTRNEQYF. CDR3 sequence (DNA): TGTGCCAGCAGCGCCGGGACTCGAAACGAGCAGTACTTC.

This clonotype has ten or more counts. This sequence joins TRBV12-3 or TRBV12-4 and TRBJ1-2, with a possible D match to TRBD1 (5 bases). This CDR3 has 14 residues. Between the trimmed V and J ends, which lost 1 base and 5 bases, there was a span of 11 bases. This chain's CDR3 is CASSLGGAQYGYTF. CDR3 in DNA: TGTGCCAGCAGTTTAGGAGGGGCCCAATATGGCTACACCTTC.

Comments on this clonotype: A much larger clone is a single base away; this may be a read error. Here the CDR3 omits its conserved ending phenylalanine or tryptophan, so a read error is the likely source. CDR3 sequence reads: CASSPQGGQGNEQFI. CDR3 DNA: TGTGCCAGCAGCCCCCAGGGGGGACAGGGGAATGAGCAGTTCATC. The V gene is TRBV7-2, the J gene TRBJ2-1; 10 bases agree with TRBD1. The ends lost 5 bases at V and 7 bases at J; junction bases unmatched: 8. The CDR3 extends over 15 amino acids. CDR1 and CDR2 from the germline V gene are SGHTA and FQGNSA.

The sample holds a few counts of this clonotype. The chain couples TRBV4-1 to TRBJ1-3, with D hard to call. V was pared by 1 base and J by 7 bases, with 14 bases between. CDR3 length: 15 residues. Per germline, CDR1 MGHRA and CDR2 YSYEKL. The CDR3 coding sequence is TGCGCCAGCAGCCAAGGGTTTGTTGGGCGGAACACCATATATTTT. It specifies CASSQGFVGRNTIYF.

Concerning this clonotype: This may stem from a read error, because a much larger clone lies one nucleotide away. V is TRBV2 and J is TRBJ1-4, with unresolved D. Germline assignment: CDR1 SNHLY and CDR2 FYNNEI. This CDR3 comprises 14 residues. For the CDR3, the DNA is TGTGCCGGCAGTGAATGGCGGACTAATGAAAAACTGTTTTTT. It specifies CAGSEWRTNEKLFF.

The genes are TRBV6-1 and TRBJ2-5; 9 bases match TRBD2. The CDR3 extends over 15 amino acids. V lost 7 bases to trimming and J lost 1 base; unmatched junction nucleotides: 7. Germline V gives CDR1 MNHNS, CDR2 SASEGT. The CDR3 is CASTDGLATQETQYF. The CDR3 DNA follows: TGTGCCAGCACGGACGGACTAGCGACCCAAGAGACCCAGTACTTC.

This clonotype appeared many times. V is TRBV3-1 and J is TRBJ2-4, with D tentatively TRBD2 (6 bases). The CDR3 consists of 17 residues. The V end was cut by 3 bases, the J end by 0 bases, with 15 bases between. Germline values: CDR1 LGHDT, CDR2 YNNKEL (reference sequence). Written as DNA, the CDR3 is TGTGCCAGCAGCCAGGCCGGGAGTGGTCTAGCCAAAAACATTCAGTACTTC. It codes for CASSQAGSGLAKNIQYF.

This clonotype showed up just a few times. The rearrangement joins TRBV18 to TRBJ1-5, with 7 bases matching TRBD1. Trimming at V came to 3 bases and at J to 8 bases, leaving 4 bases not matched to a gene. Per the germline V gene, CDR1 is KGHSH and CDR2 is LQKENI. CDR3 length equals 13 residues. The CDR3 sequence is CASSPTGREPQHF. CDR3 DNA: TGTGCCAGCTCACCGACAGGGAGGGAGCCCCAGCATTTT.

Only a few counts were recorded for this clonotype. V gene TRBV5-6 combines with J gene TRBJ1-1; 10 nucleotides line up with TRBD1. Germline-derived CDR1 and CDR2 are SGHDT and YYEEEE. The V segment lost 3 bases and the J segment 3 bases; nucleotides outside the gene matches: 5. The CDR3 consists of 15 residues. Here the CDR3 DNA reads TGTGCCAGCAGCTCCCGGGACAGGGGTGACACTGAAGCTTTCTTT. Protein product: CASSSRDRGDTEAFF.

This clonotype showed up many times. This chain links TRBV5-1 with TRBJ2-1, with 7 bases identical to TRBD2. The V segment lost 0 bases and the J segment 4 bases; nucleotides outside the gene matches: 4. Per germline, CDR1 SGHRS and CDR2 YFSETQ. The CDR3 has 15 amino acids. In DNA form, the CDR3 reads TGCGCCAGCAGCTTGGCGGGAGGAATATACAATGAGCAGTTCTTC. It translates to CASSLAGGIYNEQFF.

The V gene is TRBV2, the J gene TRBJ2-7; TRBD1 matches at 10 bases. Trimming cost V 5 bases and J 5 bases; bases outside gene matches: 9. The CDR3 length is 15 residues. Germline CDR1 reads SNHLY; CDR2 reads FYNNEI. The CDR3 coding sequence is TGTGCCAGCAGTACCGACAGGGGGCGCTTCCACGAGCAGTACTTC. This gives the protein CASSTDRGRFHEQYF.

V usage is TRBV20-1 and J usage is TRBJ2-3; 9 nucleotides align to TRBD2. The CDR3 is 14 amino acids. The germline V gene has CDR1 DFQATT and CDR2 SNEGSKA (reference sequence). The V segment lost 5 bases and the J segment 4 bases; nucleotides outside the gene matches: 7. The CDR3 loop is CSARLAGPSDTQYF. CDR3 sequence (DNA): TGCAGTGCTCGCCTAGCGGGACCCTCAGATACGCAGTATTTT.

This clonotype was seen repeatedly, ten times or more. The CDR3 loop reads CASVYVGGEVTQYF. DNA for the CDR3: TGTGCCAGCGTCTACGTGGGTGGAGAGGTTACGCAGTATTTT. The J gene is TRBJ2-3, the V gene TRBV7-9, with unresolved D. V gave up 8 bases and J gave up 8 bases, with 20 bases separating them. From germline, CDR1 is SEHNR and CDR2 FQNEAQ (reference sequence). The CDR3 consists of 14 residues.

The chain couples TRBV18 to TRBJ2-1, with D perhaps matching TRBD2 (5 bases). Trimming shortened V by 3 bases and J by 3 bases, and 12 bases separated the two germline ends. The CDR3 covers 15 residues. Germline CDR1 KGHSH, CDR2 LQKENI. CDR3 protein: CASSPSYGDYNEQFF. The CDR3 bases are TGTGCCAGCTCACCCAGTTACGGGGACTACAATGAGCAGTTCTTC.

This clonotype occurred many times. This rearrangement joins TRBV3-1 to TRBJ1-1; D is unclear. The CDR3 loop spans 14 amino acids. The V and J ends lost 2 bases and 4 bases respectively, with 11 bases between them. Germline V gene lookup returns CDR1 LGHDT and CDR2 YNNKEL (reference sequence). Written as DNA, the CDR3 is TGTGCCAGCAGCCAATACCTAGGGCCCACTGAAGCTTTCTTT. It yields the protein CASSQYLGPTEAFF.

The genes are TRBV6-1 and TRBJ1-4; 8 bases map to TRBD1. The V gene end was trimmed by 7 bases and the J gene end by 7 bases; junction bases not matched to a gene: 5. The germline V gene has CDR1 MNHNS and CDR2 SASEGT. The CDR3 is 13 residues long. CDR3 sequence: CASTAGGFEKLFF. CDR3 DNA: TGTGCCAGCACGGCAGGGGGCTTTGAAAAACTGTTTTTT.

This clonotype showed up many times. J is TRBJ1-6 and V is TRBV28, with D possibly being TRBD1 (6 bases). Trimming left V 5 bases short and J 6 bases short, with 11 bases between. The CDR3 sequence is 14 residues long. CDR1 is MDHEN and CDR2 is SYDVKM in the germline V gene. The CDR3 region is CASSQQGFNSPLHF. In DNA form, the CDR3 reads TGTGCCAGCAGTCAACAGGGCTTTAATTCACCCCTCCACTTT. The full variable domain, in which reference TRBV28 and TRBJ1-6 provide the parts outside the CDR3, is DVKVTQSSRYLVKRTGEKVFLECVQDMDHENMFWYRQDPGLGLRLIYFSYDVKMKEKGDIPEGYSVSREKKERFSLILESASTNQTSMYLCASSQQGFNSPLHFGNGTRLTVT.